The TCR beta chain described here comes from a study of control samples from healthy donors and cancer patients. Profiling relied on immunoSEQ multiplex PCR, and the TCRdb table lists in-frame clones only, not all of them. The table has about 80,000 clones, 89% seen once. The CDR3 totals 14 residues. Germline CDR1 reads SQVTM; CDR2 reads ANQGSEA. The V end lost 5 bases, the J end lost 2 bases, and 15 bases lay between the germline ends. The source is a man in his forties or fifties in good health. The rearrangement joins TRBV29-1 to TRBJ1-2, with a possible D match to TRBD1 (5 bases). The sequencing input was blood. The CDR3 DNA reads as TGCAGCGTTCTCCAGGGCTCCGCGAACTATGGCTACACCTTC. This translates into CSVLQGSANYGYTF.